This T cell receptor (beta chain) was identified during a study of neurological immune-mediated disorders. Study-wide background: Among the approximately 35 patients with multiple sclerosis, about 30 were relapsing-remitting, while 3 were secondary progressive.

V gave up 6 bases and J gave up 0 bases, with 15 bases separating them. From germline, CDR1 is MNHEY and CDR2 SVGAGI. This CDR3 contains 17 residues. This clonotype was seen repeatedly, ten times or more. The cDNA was produced through 5'RACE with 10-nucleotide random UMIs. TCRdb recomputed calls from the 5' RACE reads with MiXCR, one row per CDR3 protein. In the table there are just over 95,000 distinct CDR3 sequences, roughly 4% of which are singletons. Unsorted libraries were prepared from 2 million PBMCs held at -80 C. The clonotype was recovered from a woman between 18 and 30 years old with multiple sclerosis. The sequenced material came from PBMCs. The chain employs TRBV6-5 and TRBJ2-6, with D possibly being TRBD1 (5 bases). Here the CDR3 DNA reads TGTGCCAGCAGCCCTGGACATCTTAGCTCTGGGGCCAACGTCCTGACTTTC. This encodes CASSPGHLSSGANVLTF.